Presented here are 6 T cell receptor beta chains from one specimen sequenced in a study of CD8 T cells in ankylosing spondylitis. Findings of the study overall: A TCR beta motif made of fewer than ten highly homologous variants seemed typical of ankylosing spondylitis blood.

Their specific antigens are unknown. MiXCR, run by TCRdb on the 5' RACE reads, gives a single entry per CDR3 protein. Counted here are under 550,000 distinct CDR3 sequences, about 24% occurring once; the ten biggest clones make up about 0.92%. Source material: blood, either unsorted or a sorted T cell fraction (not recorded which). All receptors come from a male donor with ankylosing spondylitis.

This clonotype was seen a handful of times. This rearrangement joins TRBV7-2 to TRBJ1-1; no reliable D call. Trimming stripped 4 bases from V and 1 base from J, with 10 bases between. CDR1 and CDR2 (germline): SGHTA, FQGNSA. This CDR3 is built from 14 residues. CDR3 region: CASSWKERNTEAFF. The CDR3 bases are TGTGCCAGCAGCTGGAAGGAACGGAACACTGAAGCTTTCTTT.

The V call is TRBV7-9, the J call TRBJ1-6; no definite D call. CDR1 is SEHNR, CDR2 FQNEAQ, per germline (reference sequence). The CDR3 sequence is 14 residues long. The V end lost 1 base, the J end lost 3 bases, and 4 bases lay between the germline ends. This CDR3 is CASSLVDYNSPLHF. In DNA, the CDR3 is TGTGCCAGCAGCTTAGTGGACTATAATTCACCCCTCCACTTT.

CDR3 region: CSALWTANEQFF. The CDR3, as DNA: TGCAGTGCCTTATGGACAGCTAATGAGCAGTTCTTC. The chain joins TRBV20-1 to TRBJ2-1; possibly TRBD1 for D (6 bases). The CDR3 is made up of 12 amino acids. With 6 bases removed from V and 7 bases from J, the gap between germline ends came to 13 bases. Germline CDR1 and CDR2: DFQATT and SNEGSKA (reference sequence).

In nucleotides, the CDR3 is TGTGCCAGCAGGGTAGCGGGGAGCACAGATACGCAGTATTTT. This encodes CASRVAGSTDTQYF. This chain uses TRBV12-3 or TRBV12-4 with TRBJ2-3; TRBD2 agrees at 8 bases. V lost 6 bases, J lost 0 bases, and 2 bases stayed unmatched. The CDR3 is 14 amino acids.

This clonotype occurred once. The chain is built from TRBV19 and TRBJ2-2, with D possibly matching TRBD2 (6 bases). This CDR3 has 16 amino acids. Between the trimmed V and J ends, which lost 10 bases and 4 bases, there was a span of 22 bases. Germline CDR1 reads LNHDA; CDR2 reads SQIVND (reference sequence). The chain's CDR3 is CATTTAGWPTTGELFF. The CDR3 bases are TGTGCCACCACAACGGCGGGATGGCCTACCACCGGGGAGCTGTTTTTT.

This clonotype was seen many times. The chain recombines TRBV11-2 with TRBJ2-2, with D tentatively TRBD1 (6 bases). This CDR3 has 16 residues. Trimming stripped 4 bases from V and 4 bases from J, with 16 bases between. The germline gives CDR1 SGHAT, CDR2 FQNNGV. CDR3 sequence (DNA): TGTGCCAGCAGCTCATCAGTCGGGACAAGCACCGGGGAGCTGTTTTTT. It specifies CASSSSVGTSTGELFF.